The subject of this entry is one T cell receptor (beta chain). A few counts support this clone. No cognate antigen has been identified for it. No base quality information exists; no much larger clone differs at one position. All of the isolated RNA was reverse transcribed with the High Capacity cDNA Reverse Transcription Kit, so expressed TCRB transcripts were sequenced. Deep immunoSEQ sequencing was applied to naive, central memory and regulatory T cell samples, giving an average of roughly 3.3 million total reads per sample. Sorted cells were lysed in RLT buffer and RNA was extracted with DNase-treated RNeasy Micro or Mini kits, depending on cell number. To prevent cross-contamination, every cell subset was processed on its own, while patient and healthy donor samples were processed together. TCRB sequences were amplified from cDNA with the immunoSEQ multiplex PCR, producing 87-bp fragments spanning the CDR3 region. The amplicons were sequenced using the Illumina HiSeq platform. In the paper's pipeline: PCR bias was computationally corrected using synthetic template baselines, reads within Hamming distance 2 were collapsed, and singletons that could not be merged were discarded. Reads were aligned to IMGT to assign V, D and J genes, CDR3 length, and insertions or deletions at six rearrangement sites. Within each subset, clonotype counts were normalized to the number of sorted cells before true diversity and Gini coefficients were calculated with the tcR R package. The overlap coefficient, calculated on TCRB nucleotide sequences, was used to measure repertoire sharing. Out-of-frame TCRB sequences from naive cells were analyzed as a proxy for the pre-selection repertoire. In its TCRdb copy, this immuneACCESS table keeps in-frame sequences only and misses some clones. Where compared with another copy, unresolved V genes explain less than half of these, and the others have no known cause. Clonal size and the V and J genes are those of that table, whereas D and trimming came from the DNA. Present in this sample are about 350,000 clones, around 19% of which were seen just once. Together, the top ten hold roughly 0.045% of the sample.

The data belong to a study of beta chain features in type 1 diabetes (dated by TCRdb to 2016 to 2019). A note on the overall study: Mean age, gender distribution, total cell number and subset yield were not different between patients and healthy donors. A total of 90 million to 120 million sorted cells were examined across all samples, and a strong correlation was observed between cell number per subset and RNA yield. The study compared TCRB repertoires of sorted circulating CD4+ T cell subsets between recently diagnosed type 1 diabetes patients and matched healthy donors. Regulatory and stem cell-like memory subsets were isolated from only 8 patients and about 8 healthy donors, whereas naive and central memory subsets came from all 30 or so donors. Results the study describes overall, beyond this receptor: HLA sub-analyses involved small numbers of individuals, so any influence of HLA type on TCRB rearrangement remained unresolved. Naive, central memory and regulatory TCRB repertoires appeared to be more similar among patients than among healthy donors. Shorter templates might have been favored by PCR, but patient and control samples were amplified and corrected together, so both groups would have been affected equally by any skew. A moderate but significant shortening of TCRB CDR3 length was observed in type 1 diabetes patients in all four CD4+ subsets. Patients with type 1 diabetes made fewer insertions and deleted more nucleotides at VDJ recombination sites, implying thymic rearrangement abnormalities. Because cDNA was sequenced instead of genomic DNA, activated cells with high expression could be over-represented, although the groups did not differ in activation or CD3 levels.

A single peripheral blood draw of 95 to 150 mL on average was collected from each donor into heparinised tubes. A BD FACSAria II was used to sort naive, central memory, regulatory and stem cell-like memory CD4+ T cells with a panel that included CD45RO, CCR7, CD25, CD127, CD95 and CD27. A purity above 95% was achieved for all sorted populations. Right away, PBMCs were isolated by Lymphoprep density gradient centrifugation and were stained directly, with no culture step. So that batch effects would be minimized, each experiment stained and sorted samples in pairs, pairing one healthy donor with one patient. There are 13 amino acids in the CDR3, from cysteine to phenylalanine inclusive. CDR3 DNA only is kept here, 39 bases in frame from base 1. The junction shows trimming of 2 bases on V and 7 bases on J, plus 11 bases between the germline ends. CDR1 is given as MGHDK and CDR2 as SYGVNS, both from the germline V gene.

This sequence originates from a woman between 18 and 29 years old in good health. Recombination joined TRBV25-1 with TRBJ2-5; the D gene is not confidently resolved. What was sequenced was naive CD4+ T cells from blood. The intended sense of this specimen's cell subset or site label: true naive CD4+ T cells. The CDR3 reads as follows: CASSEKLHGTQYF. The DNA is TGTGCCAGCAGTGAAAAACTTCACGGGACCCAGTACTTC.